These T cell receptor beta chains were read from a single sample in a study of T cell clones after liver transplantation. Generated by immunoSEQ multiplex PCR, the TCRdb table keeps only in-frame clones and is missing some. The sample records 9,500 to 15,000 clones, around 74% being singletons. The starting material was CD8+ T cells from blood, obtained at the 22-month timepoint. The origin of the receptors is a human patient who received a liver transplant. The graft donor may be the source of some T cells. The CDR3 runs from the conserved cysteine through the conserved F or W. Each record gives: D gene, CDR3 length, J gene, clone size, V gene, CDR3 protein, CDR3 DNA. A D gene is named only where the DNA matches it firmly. Size is stated for part of the rows, as once, few or many counts, or as a class when the clone is expanded.

>NA|16|TRBJ2-7|NA|TRBV11-1
CASTSGGNTRRSEQYF
TGTGCCAGCACCTCGGGGGGCAACACGAGACGAAGCGAGCAGTACTTC
>TRBD1|15|TRBJ2-7|few|TRBV6-5
CASGKSGTGSYEQYF
TGTGCCAGCGGCAAGAGCGGGACAGGGTCTTACGAGCAGTACTTC
>TRBD2|15|TRBJ2-1|NA|TRBV11-3
CASSPREGIYNEQFF
TGTGCCAGCAGCCCTCGGGAGGGGATCTACAATGAGCAGTTCTTC
>NA|12|TRBJ1-5|NA|TRBV6-6
CASSYFGQPQHF
TGTGCCAGCAGTTATTTTGGCCAGCCCCAGCATTTT
>TRBD1|15|TRBJ2-1|few|TRBV7-9
CASSLTLQGANEQFF
TGTGCCAGCAGCTTAACCCTACAGGGGGCCAATGAGCAGTTCTTC
>NA|15|TRBJ1-1|NA|TRBV7-6
CASSLEVGLNTEAFF
TGTGCCAGCAGCTTAGAAGTCGGTCTGAACACTGAAGCTTTCTTT
>NA|13|TRBJ1-2|NA|TRBV6-5
CASSQVGDYGYTF
TGTGCCAGCAGTCAGGTTGGGGACTATGGCTACACCTTC
>TRBD2|17|TRBJ2-3|NA|TRBV27
CASSLSGAGGRADTQYF
TGTGCCAGCAGTTTATCGGGTGCGGGAGGGAGAGCAGATACGCAGTATTTT
>TRBD2|13|TRBJ2-1|few|TRBV18
CASSPGTNNEQFF
TGTGCCAGCTCACCCGGGACTAACAATGAGCAGTTCTTC
>NA|14|TRBJ2-7|NA|TRBV4-3
CASSQDSSSYEQYF
TGCGCCAGCAGCCAAGATTCTAGCTCCTACGAGCAGTACTTC
>NA|12|TRBJ2-2|NA|TRBV9
CASSVGTGELFF
TGTGCCAGCAGCGTGGGGACCGGGGAGCTGTTTTTT
>NA|14|TRBJ2-7|once|TRBV27
CASSLSPGDYEQYF
TGTGCCAGCAGTTTATCTCCCGGGGACTACGAGCAGTACTTC
>NA|12|TRBJ2-2|NA|TRBV10-3
CAIRLLTGELFF
TGTGCCATCAGATTGCTTACCGGGGAGCTGTTTTTT
>TRBD2|15|TRBJ2-4|NA|TRBV10-3
CAISESERGGVIQYF
TGTGCCATCAGTGAGTCGGAACGGGGGGGCGTCATTCAGTACTTC